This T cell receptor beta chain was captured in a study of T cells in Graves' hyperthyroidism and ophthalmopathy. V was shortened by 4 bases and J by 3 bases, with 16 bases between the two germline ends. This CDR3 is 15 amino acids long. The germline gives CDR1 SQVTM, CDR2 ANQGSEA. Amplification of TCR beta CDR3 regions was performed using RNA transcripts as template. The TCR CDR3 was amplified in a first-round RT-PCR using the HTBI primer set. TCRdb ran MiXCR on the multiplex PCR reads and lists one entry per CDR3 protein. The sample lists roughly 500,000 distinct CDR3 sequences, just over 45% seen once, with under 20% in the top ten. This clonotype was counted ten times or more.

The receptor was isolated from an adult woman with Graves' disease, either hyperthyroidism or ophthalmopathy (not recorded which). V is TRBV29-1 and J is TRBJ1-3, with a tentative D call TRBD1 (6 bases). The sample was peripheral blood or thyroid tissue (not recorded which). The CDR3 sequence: CSVGRGTGHGNTIYF. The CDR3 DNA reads TGCAGCGTTGGAAGGGGGACGGGCCATGGAAACACCATATATTTT.